A selection of T cell receptor beta chains follows, all from one sample in a study of PD-L1 blockade in urothelial cancer. The data were produced by immunoSEQ multiplex PCR, yet TCRdb's version contains in-frame clones alone and is incomplete. In the table there are 45,000 to 50,000 clones, 82% of which are singletons. Sample: PBMCs, taken around atezolizumab (anti-PD-L1) treatment. The receptors come from a man aged 50 to 59 with urothelial cancer. Each CDR3 is given with its conserved first and last residue. Fields, in order: V gene, J gene, clone size, D gene, CDR3 protein, CDR3 DNA. The D gene is left open where the match is weak. The size field is filled for only some rows; it gives once, few, many or a size class.

v_gene: TRBV19
j_gene: TRBJ1-1
abundance: .
d_gene: .
CDR3aa: CASSLGGRTEAFF
CDR3nt: TGTGCCAGTAGTTTGGGGGGGCGCACTGAAGCTTTCTTT

v_gene: TRBV9
j_gene: TRBJ1-4
abundance: .
d_gene: .
CDR3aa: CASSVAGRLSTNEKLFF
CDR3nt: TGTGCCAGCAGCGTAGCCGGAAGACTCTCAACTAATGAAAAACTGTTTTTT

v_gene: TRBV5-4
j_gene: TRBJ2-4
abundance: .
d_gene: TRBD2
CDR3aa: CASSERLAGDIQYF
CDR3nt: TGTGCCAGCAGCGAACGACTAGCGGGGGACATTCAGTACTTC

v_gene: TRBV5-4
j_gene: TRBJ2-1
abundance: once
d_gene: TRBD1
CDR3aa: CASSGTDRQGVYNEQFF
CDR3nt: TGTGCCAGCAGCGGGACGGACAGGCAGGGGGTTTACAATGAGCAGTTCTTC

v_gene: TRBV19
j_gene: TRBJ1-2
abundance: .
d_gene: .
CDR3aa: CASSILDRDGYTF
CDR3nt: TGTGCCAGTAGTATTTTGGACAGAGATGGCTACACCTTC

v_gene: TRBV4-1
j_gene: TRBJ1-1
abundance: .
d_gene: TRBD1
CDR3aa: CASSQVNRGRTEAFF
CDR3nt: TGCGCCAGCAGCCAGGTGAACAGGGGTCGGACTGAAGCTTTCTTT

v_gene: TRBV28
j_gene: TRBJ1-2
abundance: .
d_gene: .
CDR3aa: CASSPRVEYGYTF
CDR3nt: TGTGCCAGCAGCCCTAGAGTTGAATATGGCTACACCTTC

v_gene: TRBV29-1
j_gene: TRBJ1-5
abundance: few
d_gene: .
CDR3aa: CSVGGAGVDQPQHF
CDR3nt: TGCAGCGTTGGGGGGGCGGGGGTCGACCAGCCCCAGCATTTT

v_gene: TRBV9
j_gene: TRBJ1-1
abundance: .
d_gene: .
CDR3aa: CASSVFWTANTEAFF
CDR3nt: TGTGCCAGCAGCGTATTCTGGACAGCGAACACTGAAGCTTTCTTT

v_gene: TRBV5-1
j_gene: TRBJ2-7
abundance: .
d_gene: TRBD2
CDR3aa: CASSFAGGYEQYF
CDR3nt: TGCGCCAGCAGCTTCGCGGGGGGTTACGAGCAGTACTTC

v_gene: TRBV5-5
j_gene: TRBJ1-4
abundance: few
d_gene: .
CDR3aa: CASSLGAGYNEKLFF
CDR3nt: TGTGCCAGCAGCTTGGGGGCAGGGTATAATGAAAAACTGTTTTTT

v_gene: TRBV18
j_gene: TRBJ2-3
abundance: .
d_gene: .
CDR3aa: CASSREQADRAYTQYF
CDR3nt: TGTGCCAGCTCACGCGAACAGGCAGACCGAGCGTATACGCAGTATTTT

v_gene: TRBV5-1
j_gene: TRBJ2-2
abundance: once
d_gene: .
CDR3aa: CASSLAGRFTGELFF
CDR3nt: TGCGCCAGCAGCTTGGCAGGCAGATTCACCGGGGAGCTGTTTTTT

v_gene: TRBV11-3
j_gene: TRBJ2-2
abundance: .
d_gene: TRBD2
CDR3aa: CASSISSGTGELFF
CDR3nt: TGTGCCAGCAGCATCTCTAGCGGAACCGGGGAGCTGTTTTTT

v_gene: TRBV10-3
j_gene: TRBJ1-5
abundance: .
d_gene: TRBD1
CDR3aa: CAISESKTGRPQHF
CDR3nt: TGTGCCATCAGTGAGTCTAAGACAGGGAGGCCCCAGCATTTT

v_gene: TRBV28
j_gene: TRBJ1-1
abundance: .
d_gene: .
CDR3aa: CASLPPDSQMAFF
CDR3nt: TGTGCCAGCCTTCCTCCGGACTCCCAAATGGCTTTCTTT

v_gene: TRBV10-3
j_gene: TRBJ2-5
abundance: medium-sized
d_gene: TRBD1
CDR3aa: CAISGGTDQETQYF
CDR3nt: TGTGCCATCAGTGGAGGGACAGACCAAGAGACCCAGTACTTC

v_gene: TRBV19
j_gene: TRBJ1-4
abundance: .
d_gene: .
CDR3aa: CASSGAAAANEKLFF
CDR3nt: TGTGCCAGTAGTGGGGCGGCAGCCGCTAATGAAAAACTGTTTTTT

v_gene: TRBV11-3
j_gene: TRBJ1-1
abundance: .
d_gene: TRBD1
CDR3aa: CASSLRTGDEAFF
CDR3nt: TGTGCCAGCAGCTTAAGGACAGGGGACGAAGCTTTCTTT

v_gene: TRBV5-4
j_gene: TRBJ2-2
abundance: .
d_gene: .
CDR3aa: CASSSWTDTGELFF
CDR3nt: TGTGCCAGCAGCTCCTGGACAGACACCGGGGAGCTGTTTTTT

v_gene: TRBV5-1
j_gene: TRBJ2-2
abundance: .
d_gene: .
CDR3aa: CASSTLGPANTGELFF
CDR3nt: TGCGCCAGCAGCACCTTGGGGCCCGCGAACACCGGGGAGCTGTTTTTT

v_gene: TRBV6-1
j_gene: TRBJ1-1
abundance: .
d_gene: TRBD1
CDR3aa: CASSELSAGRQGLRWYTEAFF
CDR3nt: TGTGCCAGCAGTGAACTCTCCGCTGGTCGACAGGGGTTAAGGTGGTACACTGAAGCTTTCTTT

v_gene: TRBV7-6
j_gene: TRBJ1-3
abundance: few
d_gene: TRBD1
CDR3aa: CASSSDRGNTIYF
CDR3nt: TGTGCCAGCAGCTCGGACAGGGGCAACACCATATATTTT

v_gene: TRBV11-2
j_gene: TRBJ1-2
abundance: .
d_gene: .
CDR3aa: CASSLADRLSDGYTF
CDR3nt: TGTGCCAGCAGCTTAGCCGACCGGCTCAGCGATGGCTACACCTTC

v_gene: TRBV7-3
j_gene: TRBJ1-1
abundance: .
d_gene: .
CDR3aa: CASSPLQGSPAFF
CDR3nt: TGTGCCAGCAGCCCCCTGCAGGGGTCCCCAGCTTTCTTT

v_gene: TRBV5-1
j_gene: TRBJ2-3
abundance: .
d_gene: .
CDR3aa: CASSLAGISTDTQYF
CDR3nt: TGCGCCAGCAGCTTGGCAGGGATCTCCACAGATACGCAGTATTTT

v_gene: TRBV27
j_gene: TRBJ1-5
abundance: .
d_gene: .
CDR3aa: CASSPRSNQPQHF
CDR3nt: TGTGCCAGCAGTCCGAGGAGCAATCAGCCCCAGCATTTT

v_gene: TRBV6-4
j_gene: TRBJ2-1
abundance: .
d_gene: TRBD2
CDR3aa: CASSEMAGVGNEQFF
CDR3nt: TGTGCCAGCAGTGAGATGGCGGGAGTAGGAAATGAGCAGTTCTTC

v_gene: TRBV7-8
j_gene: TRBJ2-2
abundance: .
d_gene: TRBD2
CDR3aa: CASSRLAANTGELFF
CDR3nt: TGTGCCAGCAGCCGACTAGCGGCAAACACCGGGGAGCTGTTTTTT

v_gene: TRBV25-1
j_gene: TRBJ2-5
abundance: .
d_gene: TRBD1
CDR3aa: CASTRDRGETQYF
CDR3nt: TGTGCCAGCACCAGGGACAGAGGGGAGACCCAGTACTTC

v_gene: TRBV5-1
j_gene: TRBJ1-5
abundance: .
d_gene: TRBD1
CDR3aa: CASSPQGGQPQHF
CDR3nt: TGCGCCAGCAGCCCCCAGGGGGGTCAGCCCCAGCATTTT

v_gene: TRBV6-5
j_gene: TRBJ1-2
abundance: once
d_gene: .
CDR3aa: CASSYRGGNVNYGYTF
CDR3nt: TGTGCCAGCAGTTACAGGGGAGGGAATGTAAACTATGGCTACACCTTC

v_gene: TRBV2
j_gene: TRBJ1-5
abundance: .
d_gene: TRBD1
CDR3aa: CASRRGTGDSNQPQHF
CDR3nt: TGTGCCAGCAGAAGAGGGACAGGGGATAGCAATCAGCCCCAGCATTTT

v_gene: TRBV5-1
j_gene: TRBJ1-3
abundance: .
d_gene: .
CDR3aa: CASSPFDRNTIYF
CDR3nt: TGCGCCAGCAGCCCATTCGACAGGAACACCATATATTTT

v_gene: TRBV6-1
j_gene: TRBJ1-5
abundance: .
d_gene: TRBD1
CDR3aa: CASTQDRANQPQHF
CDR3nt: TGTGCCAGCACCCAGGACAGGGCAAATCAGCCCCAGCATTTT

v_gene: TRBV7-9
j_gene: TRBJ2-1
abundance: .
d_gene: .
CDR3aa: CASSLGLSGPYNEQFF
CDR3nt: TGTGCCAGCAGCTTGGGCCTTAGCGGCCCCTACAATGAGCAGTTCTTC

v_gene: TRBV10-1
j_gene: TRBJ1-1
abundance: few
d_gene: .
CDR3aa: CASRARQNTEAFF
CDR3nt: TGCGCCAGCAGAGCACGACAGAACACTGAAGCTTTCTTT

v_gene: TRBV9
j_gene: TRBJ2-1
abundance: .
d_gene: TRBD1
CDR3aa: CASSVNREQGAYNEQFF
CDR3nt: TGTGCCAGCAGCGTTAACAGGGAGCAGGGGGCTTACAATGAGCAGTTCTTC

v_gene: TRBV27
j_gene: TRBJ1-5
abundance: .
d_gene: .
CDR3aa: CASSPNTWANQPQHF
CDR3nt: TGTGCCAGCAGTCCCAACACATGGGCCAATCAGCCCCAGCATTTT

v_gene: TRBV19
j_gene: TRBJ1-1
abundance: few
d_gene: .
CDR3aa: CASTIARGTEAFF
CDR3nt: TGTGCCAGTACCATCGCCAGGGGAACTGAAGCTTTCTTT

v_gene: TRBV11-2
j_gene: TRBJ2-2
abundance: .
d_gene: .
CDR3aa: CASSLGYGGLRHTGELFF
CDR3nt: TGTGCCAGCAGCTTAGGTTACGGGGGGCTACGGCACACCGGGGAGCTGTTTTTT